Below are 24 T cell receptor beta chains sequenced from a single sample in a study of shared clonotypes between healthy human individuals. TCRdb's copy holds only in-frame clones and misses some; the assay was immunoSEQ multiplex PCR. The table shows around 200,000 clones, with over 80% occurring only once. Sequencing input: naive CD4+ T cells sorted from blood. Subset reported: CD45RA+ positively selected. The source is a woman aged 25 to 39 in good health.

This chain connects TRBV29-1 to TRBJ2-7; D not certain. V lost 4 bases and J lost 0, with 13 bases in between. CDR1 SQVTM and CDR2 ANQGSEA come from the germline V gene. CDR3 length equals 14 residues. CDR3 DNA sequence: TGCAGCGTTGTTTCCAGGCCGAACTCCTACGAGCAGTACTTC. Translated, it gives CSVVSRPNSYEQYF.

The J gene is TRBJ1-5, the V gene TRBV7-9; maybe TRBD1 (6 bases). This CDR3 spans 16 amino acids. V was cut by 5 bases and J by 8 bases, with 22 bases left in between. The V gene's germline CDR1 is SEHNR and CDR2 FQNEAQ (reference sequence). The CDR3 DNA is TGTGCCAGCAGCCGATCAACGACAGGAAGAGGGGAGCCCCAGCATTTT. Its protein is CASSRSTTGRGEPQHF. The whole variable domain, remainder taken from reference TRBV7-9 and TRBJ1-5, is DTGVSQNPRHKITKRGQNVTFRCDPISEHNRLYWYRQTLGQGPEFLTYFQNEAQLEKSRLLSDRFSAERPKGSFSTLEIQRTEQGDSAMYLCASSRSTTGRGEPQHFGDGTRLSIL.

The chain carries TRBV7-5 and TRBJ2-7; the DNA was not used to check the table's D call, TRBD2. TRBV7-5 represents a pseudogene. The CDR3 loop spans 15 amino acids. CDR3 amino acids: CASSSWGTRSYEQYF. In nucleotides, the CDR3 is TGTGCCAGCAGCTCATGGGGGACTAGATCCTACGAGCAGTACTTC.

The chain couples TRBV5-1 to TRBJ1-5; D remains ambiguous. Germline values: CDR1 SGHRS, CDR2 YFSETQ. Trimming stripped 0 bases from V and 5 bases from J, with 6 bases between. This CDR3 contains 13 residues. CDR3 nucleotide sequence: TGCGCCAGCAGCTTGGACTCGTATCAGCCCCAGCATTTT. It is translated as CASSLDSYQPQHF.

This clone was found once. This chain connects TRBV7-3 to TRBJ2-5; possibly TRBD2 for D (6 bases). Trimming removed 0 bases at V and 5 bases at J, with 13 bases between. Germline V gene sequence: CDR1 SGHTA, CDR2 FQGTGA. CDR3 length equals 15 residues. The CDR3 sequence: CASSLTPGVGETQYF. Here the CDR3 DNA reads TGTGCCAGCAGCTTAACTCCGGGAGTCGGGGAGACCCAGTACTTC.

V gene TRBV11-2 combines with J gene TRBJ2-7, with 7 bases fitting TRBD1. J was trimmed by 2 bases and V by 1 base; bases with no gene match: 11. CDR1 is SGHAT, CDR2 FQNNGV, per germline. The CDR3 extends over 17 amino acids. CDR3 sequence: CASSLVSKGQSAYEQYF. CDR3 sequence (DNA): TGTGCCAGCAGCTTAGTTTCCAAGGGACAGAGTGCCTACGAGCAGTACTTC.

This chain joins TRBV7-9 and TRBJ2-1; D might be TRBD2 (5 bases). Germline values: CDR1 SEHNR, CDR2 FQNEAQ (reference sequence). V gave up 2 bases and J gave up 0 bases, with 5 bases separating them. The CDR3 spans 14 residues. The CDR3 loop is CASSLTSSYNEQFF. CDR3 in DNA: TGTGCCAGCAGCTTAACTAGCTCCTACAATGAGCAGTTCTTC.

V gene TRBV19 combines with J gene TRBJ2-2; D is undetermined. This CDR3 contains 14 residues. V was pared by 3 bases and J by 1 base, with 6 bases between. CDR1 and CDR2 (germline): LNHDA, SQIVND (reference sequence). The DNA of the CDR3 is TGTGCCAGTAGTATTCTAGAGAACACCGGGGAGCTGTTTTTT. Translated: CASSILENTGELFF.

This rearrangement joins TRBV18 to TRBJ2-1; 10 nucleotides agree with TRBD2. The CDR3 loop spans 16 amino acids. Germline trimming cut 3 bases from V and 9 bases from J; bases unmatched to any gene: 11. Germline V lookup: CDR1 KGHSH, CDR2 LQKENI. In DNA form, the CDR3 reads TGTGCCAGCTCACCTGGTACTAGCGGGAATAGCGGTGAGCAGTTCTTC. Its translation: CASSPGTSGNSGEQFF.

This rearrangement joins TRBV5-1 to TRBJ2-5; D gene ambiguous. The DNA matches TRBJ2-7 better at its end, which makes the J call doubtful. The V gene's germline CDR1 is SGHRS and CDR2 YFSETQ. The CDR3 contains 16 residues. The CDR3 here is CASSPGLAGSSYEQYF. Written as DNA, the CDR3 is TGCGCCAGCAGCCCTGGCCTGGCAGGAAGCTCCTACGAGCAGTACTTC.

The CDR3: CASSLSRYGGYTF. The CDR3 DNA follows: TGTGCCAGCAGTTTATCGAGGTATGGTGGCTACACCTTC. The chain uses TRBV27 and TRBJ1-2; D unclear. Germline V gene data show CDR1 as MNHEY and CDR2 as SMNVEV (reference sequence). The ends were cut back, 0 bases at V and 7 bases at J, with 9 bases in the middle. The CDR3 contains 13 residues.

This clone was seen only once. J is TRBJ2-5 and V is TRBV5-4, with TRBD1 identical over 8 bases. The J call may be mistaken, given a closer DNA end match to TRBJ2-7. Germline lookup yields CDR1 SGHNT and CDR2 YYREEE (reference sequence). This CDR3 region has 15 residues. CDR3 amino acids: CASSPGRTGLHEQYF. CDR3 nucleotides: TGTGCCAGCAGCCCGGGCAGGACAGGGTTACACGAGCAGTACTTC.

The CDR3 is CASSLALMGGRDEKLFF. CDR3 in DNA: TGCGCCAGCAGCTTGGCGTTAATGGGGGGAAGAGATGAAAAACTGTTTTTT. The chain carries TRBV5-1 and TRBJ1-4; D possibly corresponds to TRBD1 (5 bases). Germline values: CDR1 SGHRS, CDR2 YFSETQ. The V end was cut by 0 bases, the J end by 6 bases, with 18 bases between. CDR3 length: 17 residues.

The genes are TRBV28 and TRBJ2-7; D could derive from TRBD1 or TRBD2 (5 bases each). The germline gives CDR1 MDHEN, CDR2 SYDVKM. This CDR3 is built from 15 residues. With 5 bases removed from V and 4 bases from J, the gap between germline ends came to 18 bases. The CDR3 DNA follows: TGTGCCAGCAGTCTCCCCGGATCCAGGGAGTACGAGCAGTACTTC. This sequence encodes CASSLPGSREYEQYF.

V is TRBV19 and J is TRBJ2-1; D remains ambiguous. The CDR3 loop spans 15 amino acids. The germline gives CDR1 LNHDA, CDR2 SQIVND (reference sequence). The V end lost 5 bases, the J end lost 1 base, and 12 bases lay between the germline ends. The CDR3 DNA reads TGTGCCAGTAGTGAACAACACGCTTCCTACAATGAGCAGTTCTTC. Amino acids: CASSEQHASYNEQFF.

This sequence joins TRBV19 and TRBJ2-2, with 12 bases aligning to TRBD2. V lost 4 bases, J lost 3 bases, and 6 bases stayed unmatched. Germline V gives CDR1 LNHDA, CDR2 SQIVND (reference sequence). The CDR3 totals 17 residues. CDR3: CASSTRLAGVYTGELFF. The CDR3 region has the DNA TGTGCCAGTAGTACAAGACTAGCGGGAGTGTACACCGGGGAGCTGTTTTTT.

The chain combines TRBV21-1 with TRBJ1-3. TRBV21-1 is designated a pseudogene. The CDR3 is made up of 20 amino acids. For the CDR3, the DNA is TGTGCCAGCAGGCTAGGGATAGCTACAACACGCCAACACGCACGAAACACCATATATTTT. It yields the protein CASRLGIATTRQHARNTIYF.

The rearrangement joins TRBV9 to TRBJ2-1; 7 bases align to TRBD2. The CDR3 is 13 amino acids. V was pared by 1 base and J by 7 bases, with 2 bases of the junction left unmatched. The germline gives CDR1 SGDLS, CDR2 YYNGEE. The CDR3 nucleotides are TGTGCCAGCAGCGTAAGGCGGGAGAATGAGCAGTTCTTC. Its translation is CASSVRRENEQFF.

The V and J genes are TRBV6-1 and TRBJ1-5; a weak D match, TRBD1 (6 bases). CDR3 length: 17 amino acids. V was cut by 0 bases and J by 2 bases, with 14 bases left in between. CDR1 MNHNS and CDR2 SASEGT come from the germline V gene. This CDR3 reads CASSEARGRGGNQPQHF. As DNA, the CDR3 is TGTGCCAGCAGTGAAGCTCGGGGCAGGGGTGGCAATCAGCCCCAGCATTTT.

The chain couples TRBV29-1 to TRBJ1-2, with a possible D match to TRBD1 (5 bases). Trimming removed 5 bases at V and 8 bases at J, with 12 bases between. CDR1 is SQVTM, CDR2 ANQGSEA, per germline. The CDR3 spans 11 residues. The CDR3 bases are TGCAGCGTTACAGGAATCTCAGGCTACACCTTC. As protein: CSVTGISGYTF.

This chain links TRBV28 with TRBJ2-3; D ambiguous. The CDR3 runs to 13 residues. CDR1 is MDHEN, CDR2 SYDVKM, per germline. V was shortened by 5 bases and J by 2 bases, with 8 bases between the two germline ends. The CDR3 spells CASSGPYTDTQYF. The CDR3 DNA reads TGTGCCAGCAGTGGACCGTACACAGATACGCAGTATTTT.

The genes are TRBV4-2 and TRBJ2-1, with 9 bases that match TRBD1. CDR1 is LGHNA, CDR2 YNFKEQ, per germline. With V trimmed by 2 bases and J by 8 bases, 10 bases remained unmatched. The CDR3 consists of 16 residues. CDR3 in DNA: TGTGCCAGCAGCCAACAGTGGGGACAGGGCGGCGATGAGCAGTTCTTC. This sequence encodes CASSQQWGQGGDEQFF.

The genes are TRBV2 and TRBJ1-1; the D is unclear. V was trimmed by 2 bases and J by 4 bases, leaving 8 bases between them. Looked up from germline, CDR1 is SNHLY and CDR2 is FYNNEI. The CDR3 totals 13 residues. The CDR3 DNA follows: TGTGCCAGCAGTGAAACTGTCGGCACTGAAGCTTTCTTT. It codes for CASSETVGTEAFF.

The genes are TRBV7-9 and TRBJ2-7; TRBD2 aligns across 10 bases. CDR3 length: 14 amino acids. V lost 8 bases and J lost 5; bases outside the gene matches: 9. Germline loops: CDR1 SEHNR, CDR2 FQNEAQ (reference sequence). The CDR3 sequence: CASGREREGHEQYF. CDR3 DNA sequence: TGTGCCAGCGGAAGGGAGCGGGAGGGTCACGAGCAGTACTTC.